This paragraph reports one T cell receptor beta chain. What it binds is not known. Deletions cut 0 bases from V and 5 bases from J, with 10 bases between. CDR1 and CDR2 (germline): MNHEY, SMNVEV (reference sequence). CDR3 length: 14 amino acids. The sample comes from a study of T cells in localized non-small cell lung cancer. Notes on the study in general: Median approximately 50 top-100 tumor clones were shared with paired adjacent lung.

Sequencing used immunoSEQ multiplex PCR; TCRdb keeps in-frame clones, though not all of them. The profile shows fewer than 20,000 clones, 89% of them singletons. Specimen: peripheral blood, collected before any cancer treatment. The rearrangement links TRBV27 to TRBJ1-1, with D perhaps matching TRBD1 (5 bases). This receptor was identified in a female donor aged 60 or older with stage III squamous cell lung carcinoma. The DNA of the CDR3 is TGTGCCAGCAGTTTATCCAGGGTCGAAACTGAAGCTTTCTTT. This gives the protein CASSLSRVETEAFF.